A selection of T cell receptor beta chains follows, all from one sample in a study of blood T cell repertoires in COVID-19. Generated by immunoSEQ multiplex PCR, the TCRdb table keeps only in-frame clones and is missing some. The table includes 70,000 or so clones, over 85% detected once. What was sequenced was peripheral blood. The receptors shown here come from a human donor in a cohort sampled during active COVID-19. CDR3s include the opening cysteine and the closing phenylalanine or tryptophan. The D gene is left open where the match is weak. Only part of the rows carry a size: once, few, many, or a class if the clone is expanded.

v_call: TRBV6-6; d_call: -; clone_size: -; j_call: TRBJ2-2; cdr3_nt: TGTGCCAGCAGTTACTCATCCAAGAACACCGGGGAGCTGTTTTTT; cdr3_aa: CASSYSSKNTGELFF
v_call: TRBV15; d_call: TRBD1; clone_size: -; j_call: TRBJ2-5; cdr3_nt: TGTGCCACCAGCAGGGGATTATCCGGGACAGAAGAGACCCAGTACTTC; cdr3_aa: CATSRGLSGTEETQYF
v_call: TRBV5-8; d_call: -; clone_size: -; j_call: TRBJ1-4; cdr3_nt: TGTGCCAGCAGCCTCCAATACGGGGGTAGGGAAAAACTGTTTTTT; cdr3_aa: CASSLQYGGREKLFF
v_call: TRBV5-5; d_call: -; clone_size: -; j_call: TRBJ1-3; cdr3_nt: TGTGCCAGCAGAGCAGGGGTCAGCTCTGGAAACACCATATATTTT; cdr3_aa: CASRAGVSSGNTIYF
v_call: TRBV6-6; d_call: -; clone_size: -; j_call: TRBJ2-1; cdr3_nt: TGTGCCAGCAGTCCTGTCGGACTGGAAAGGACCTACTACAATGAGCAGTTCTTC; cdr3_aa: CASSPVGLERTYYNEQFF
v_call: TRBV11-3; d_call: -; clone_size: once; j_call: TRBJ2-3; cdr3_nt: TGTGCCAGCAGCCATGGGCGTAGCACAGATACGCAGTATTTT; cdr3_aa: CASSHGRSTDTQYF
v_call: TRBV18; d_call: -; clone_size: few; j_call: TRBJ2-3; cdr3_nt: TGTGCCAGCTCACCCGGGACAAATGGGGAAGATACGCAGTATTTT; cdr3_aa: CASSPGTNGEDTQYF
v_call: TRBV6-5; d_call: TRBD2; clone_size: -; j_call: TRBJ2-7; cdr3_nt: TGTGCCAGCAGTTCGCCCTCCGGGACTAGCGGCTACGAGCAGTACTTC; cdr3_aa: CASSSPSGTSGYEQYF
v_call: TRBV30; d_call: TRBD1; clone_size: -; j_call: TRBJ1-2; cdr3_nt: TGTGCCTGGAGTAGAACAGGGGGCCCCTATGGCTACACCTTC; cdr3_aa: CAWSRTGGPYGYTF
v_call: TRBV27; d_call: -; clone_size: -; j_call: TRBJ1-1; cdr3_nt: TGTGCCAGCAGTCCACCGCCAGGGTTGGGCACTGAAGCTTTCTTT; cdr3_aa: CASSPPPGLGTEAFF
v_call: TRBV27; d_call: TRBD1; clone_size: -; j_call: TRBJ1-6; cdr3_nt: TGTGCCAGCAGTTGGGACAGGGATAATTCACCCCTCCACTTT; cdr3_aa: CASSWDRDNSPLHF
v_call: TRBV5-6; d_call: TRBD2; clone_size: once; j_call: TRBJ2-1; cdr3_nt: TGTGCCAGCAGCCCCGGCGGGAGGTCCTACAATGAGCAGTTCTTC; cdr3_aa: CASSPGGRSYNEQFF
v_call: TRBV5-8; d_call: TRBD2; clone_size: -; j_call: TRBJ2-2; cdr3_nt: TGTGCCAGCAGCTTCGGGGACTACAACACCGGGGAGCTGTTTTTT; cdr3_aa: CASSFGDYNTGELFF
v_call: TRBV19; d_call: TRBD1; clone_size: -; j_call: TRBJ2-2; cdr3_nt: TGTGCCAGTAGTCCGATAGGACAGGGGGCAATTTCCGGGGAGCTGTTTTTT; cdr3_aa: CASSPIGQGAISGELFF
v_call: TRBV15; d_call: -; clone_size: -; j_call: TRBJ2-2; cdr3_nt: TGTGCCACCAGCAGAGACCGGTCCACCGGGGAGCTGTTTTTT; cdr3_aa: CATSRDRSTGELFF
v_call: TRBV10-3; d_call: TRBD1; clone_size: once; j_call: TRBJ2-1; cdr3_nt: TGTGCCATTAACAGGGGGCTGGACTACAATGAGCAGTTCTTC; cdr3_aa: CAINRGLDYNEQFF
v_call: TRBV6-5; d_call: TRBD1; clone_size: -; j_call: TRBJ2-7; cdr3_nt: TGTGCCAGCAGTTACGCTTGGACAGGGCGCTACGAGCAGTACTTC; cdr3_aa: CASSYAWTGRYEQYF
v_call: TRBV6-1; d_call: TRBD2; clone_size: once; j_call: TRBJ2-1; cdr3_nt: TGTGCCAGCAGTGGGCCGGGAGCGGGAGTAGGAAATGAGCAGTTCTTC; cdr3_aa: CASSGPGAGVGNEQFF
v_call: TRBV28; d_call: -; clone_size: -; j_call: TRBJ2-7; cdr3_nt: TGTGCCAGCAGTTCGCCTGGGAGAGCCTACGAGCAGTACTTC; cdr3_aa: CASSSPGRAYEQYF
v_call: TRBV5-4; d_call: TRBD2; clone_size: once; j_call: TRBJ2-3; cdr3_nt: TGTGCCAGCAGTCCGACTAGCGGGGTCACAGATACGCAGTATTTT; cdr3_aa: CASSPTSGVTDTQYF
v_call: TRBV28; d_call: TRBD1; clone_size: -; j_call: TRBJ1-3; cdr3_nt: TGTGCCAGCAGTTTTGTCGGGACAGCTGGAAACACCATATATTTT; cdr3_aa: CASSFVGTAGNTIYF
v_call: TRBV11-3; d_call: TRBD2; clone_size: -; j_call: TRBJ2-1; cdr3_nt: TGTGCCAGCAGCCCGTCTAGCGGGAGTAACAATGAGCAGTTCTTC; cdr3_aa: CASSPSSGSNNEQFF
v_call: TRBV3-1/TRBV3-2; d_call: -; clone_size: -; j_call: TRBJ1-2; cdr3_nt: TGTGCCAGCAGTGCCGGAGGGAGCTATGGCTACACCTTC; cdr3_aa: CASSAGGSYGYTF
v_call: TRBV7-9; d_call: TRBD1; clone_size: -; j_call: TRBJ1-1; cdr3_nt: TGTGCCAGCAGCACCGGACAGGGATTCGACACTGAAGCTTTCTTT; cdr3_aa: CASSTGQGFDTEAFF
v_call: TRBV3-1/TRBV3-2; d_call: TRBD2; clone_size: few; j_call: TRBJ2-1; cdr3_nt: TGTGCCAGCAGCCAAGTAGGACTAGCGGGACTCTCCTACAATGAGCAGTTCTTC; cdr3_aa: CASSQVGLAGLSYNEQFF
v_call: TRBV6-7; d_call: TRBD1; clone_size: once; j_call: TRBJ1-6; cdr3_nt: TGTGCCAGCAGTTCAGACCTCAGGTGGGACAGGGGGCCGGGTTCACCCCTCCACTTT; cdr3_aa: CASSSDLRWDRGPGSPLHF
v_call: TRBV11-2; d_call: -; clone_size: -; j_call: TRBJ1-2; cdr3_nt: TGTGCCAGCAGCTTAGACGGGACTCCCTATGGCTACACCTTC; cdr3_aa: CASSLDGTPYGYTF
v_call: TRBV20-1; d_call: -; clone_size: many; j_call: TRBJ2-7; cdr3_nt: TGCAGTGCTAGTCTCCTCCGGGAAAAACCTTACGAGCAGTACTTC; cdr3_aa: CSASLLREKPYEQYF
v_call: TRBV6-4; d_call: -; clone_size: -; j_call: TRBJ2-7; cdr3_nt: TGTGCCAGCAGGGCGGCTCCCCATACCTACGAGCAGTACTTC; cdr3_aa: CASRAAPHTYEQYF
v_call: TRBV9; d_call: TRBD1; clone_size: once; j_call: TRBJ2-2; cdr3_nt: TGTGCCAGCAGCGTAGAAACAGGGGGAGATACGAACACCGGGGAGCTGTTTTTT; cdr3_aa: CASSVETGGDTNTGELFF
v_call: TRBV14; d_call: -; clone_size: -; j_call: TRBJ2-1; cdr3_nt: TGTGCCAGCACCCCCGATTTGAACCCGGCGGAGAGCTCCTACAATGAGCAGTTCTTC; cdr3_aa: CASTPDLNPAESSYNEQFF
v_call: TRBV19; d_call: TRBD1; clone_size: -; j_call: TRBJ2-1; cdr3_nt: TGTGCCAGTAGTCTAATTCCGGGACAGGGGGCGAATGAGCAGTTCTTC; cdr3_aa: CASSLIPGQGANEQFF
v_call: TRBV28; d_call: -; clone_size: -; j_call: TRBJ1-2; cdr3_nt: TGTGCCAGCGCCCGGGCGAACAGGGGCTACACCTTC; cdr3_aa: CASARANRGYTF
v_call: TRBV24-1; d_call: TRBD2; clone_size: -; j_call: TRBJ2-5; cdr3_nt: TGTGCCAGCGGGGGAGGCCCTTGGGAGACCCAGTACTTC; cdr3_aa: CASGGGPWETQYF
v_call: TRBV6-2/TRBV6-3; d_call: TRBD2; clone_size: -; j_call: TRBJ2-7; cdr3_nt: TGTGCCAGCAGTTACGGGGGGGGTCCTGCCTACGAGCAGTACTTC; cdr3_aa: CASSYGGGPAYEQYF
v_call: TRBV20-1; d_call: -; clone_size: -; j_call: TRBJ2-2; cdr3_nt: TGCAGTGCTAGTCTTTCGGGGACTCCAAACGGGGAGCTGTTTTTT; cdr3_aa: CSASLSGTPNGELFF
v_call: TRBV30; d_call: -; clone_size: -; j_call: TRBJ2-2; cdr3_nt: TGTGCCTGGAGCTTAGGGGGAGTCCACACCGGGGAGCTGTTTTTT; cdr3_aa: CAWSLGGVHTGELFF
v_call: TRBV30; d_call: TRBD1; clone_size: -; j_call: TRBJ1-4; cdr3_nt: TGTGCCTGGGGGACAGGGGGGAATAATGAAAAACTGTTTTTT; cdr3_aa: CAWGTGGNNEKLFF
v_call: TRBV19; d_call: -; clone_size: once; j_call: TRBJ2-5; cdr3_nt: TGTGCCAGTAGTATGGGCAGGGAGACCCAGTACTTC; cdr3_aa: CASSMGRETQYF
v_call: TRBV7-9; d_call: TRBD1; clone_size: -; j_call: TRBJ2-4; cdr3_nt: TGTGCCAGCAGCCCCGGACAGGGGGAAGCCAAAAACATTCAGTACTTC; cdr3_aa: CASSPGQGEAKNIQYF
v_call: TRBV6-4; d_call: TRBD2; clone_size: -; j_call: TRBJ2-2; cdr3_nt: TGTGCCAGCAGTGCACGGCGGGAGGGCCGGAACACCGGGGAGCTGTTTTTT; cdr3_aa: CASSARREGRNTGELFF
v_call: TRBV2; d_call: -; clone_size: -; j_call: TRBJ2-7; cdr3_nt: TGTGCCAGCAGTATAACAGTTACCTACGAGCAGTACTTC; cdr3_aa: CASSITVTYEQYF
v_call: TRBV7-2; d_call: TRBD1; clone_size: -; j_call: TRBJ1-1; cdr3_nt: TGTGCCAGCAGCTTAGGGGACAGGCGGAACACTGAAGCTTTCTTT; cdr3_aa: CASSLGDRRNTEAFF
v_call: TRBV29-1; d_call: TRBD1; clone_size: -; j_call: TRBJ2-3; cdr3_nt: TGCAGTAGTGGGACAGCGAACACAGATACGCAGTATTTT; cdr3_aa: CSSGTANTDTQYF
v_call: TRBV5-1; d_call: -; clone_size: -; j_call: TRBJ2-5; cdr3_nt: TGCGCCAGCAGCTTCACGGGTGAAGAGACCCAGTACTTC; cdr3_aa: CASSFTGEETQYF
v_call: TRBV6-2/TRBV6-3; d_call: TRBD1; clone_size: -; j_call: TRBJ1-5; cdr3_nt: TGTGCCAGCACCCCCGACAGGGGAGAGCATCAGCCCCAGCATTTT; cdr3_aa: CASTPDRGEHQPQHF
v_call: TRBV5-6; d_call: -; clone_size: once; j_call: TRBJ1-1; cdr3_nt: TGTGCCAGCAGCTTGTATGCAGGGGAAGGCACTGAAGCTTTCTTT; cdr3_aa: CASSLYAGEGTEAFF
v_call: TRBV5-5; d_call: TRBD1; clone_size: -; j_call: TRBJ2-1; cdr3_nt: TGTGCCAGCAGCTTAGGGACAGGGGATCACGAGCAGTTCTTC; cdr3_aa: CASSLGTGDHEQFF